The 27 T cell receptor beta chains listed next were all sequenced from one sample in a study of cytomegalovirus exposure and HLA in healthy donors. 13 Jbeta primers and 60 Vbeta primers were used for the PCR. This table comes from immunoSEQ multiplex PCR, and its TCRdb copy is limited to in-frame clones, with some not included. The sample lists about 160,000 clones, roughly 71% occurring once. The source material was PBMCs. The receptor source for this set is a woman aged 50 to 65 in good health and CMV-seropositive.

The chain joins TRBV9 to TRBJ1-1; weak D call: TRBD1 (6 bases). CDR1 is SGDLS, CDR2 YYNGEE, per germline. V gave up 3 bases and J gave up 5 bases, with 17 bases separating them. CDR3 length: 15 amino acids. The CDR3 coding sequence is TGTGCCAGCAGCGCCCACGGAGGGGGGGCGACTGAAGCTTTCTTT. It is translated as CASSAHGGGATEAFF.

The chain couples TRBV25-1 to TRBJ1-4; 7 bases are a match to TRBD1. Unmatched junction bases numbered 2, after V lost 6 bases and J lost 4 bases. The CDR3 has 13 amino acids. CDR1 is MGHDK, CDR2 SYGVNS, per germline. The CDR3 sequence is CASRTGLNEKLFF. CDR3 nucleotides: TGTGCCAGCAGGACAGGGCTTAATGAAAAACTGTTTTTT. The whole variable domain, remainder taken from reference TRBV25-1 and TRBJ1-4, is EADIYQTPRYLVIGTGKKITLECSQTMGHDKMYWYQQDPGMELHLIHYSYGVNSTEKGDLSSESTVSRIRTEHFPLTLESARPSHTSQYLCASRTGLNEKLFFGSGTQLSVL.

The chain uses TRBV5-1 and TRBJ2-7, with D maybe TRBD2 (6 bases). The CDR3 is made up of 14 amino acids. The V and J ends lost 4 bases and 4 bases respectively, with 15 bases between them. Germline V gives CDR1 SGHRS, CDR2 YFSETQ. The DNA of the CDR3 is TGCGCCAGCAGCGAGCAGGGACTGGATTACGAGCAGTACTTC. Its protein is CASSEQGLDYEQYF.

J is TRBJ1-1 and V is TRBV19, with D possibly matching TRBD1 (6 bases). This CDR3 has 15 amino acids. V gave up 3 bases and J gave up 4 bases, with 15 bases separating them. Germline lookup yields CDR1 LNHDA and CDR2 SQIVND (reference sequence). The CDR3 coding sequence is TGTGCCAGTAGTATTGGGGGCCGGGTGCGCACTGAAGCTTTCTTT. Its protein is CASSIGGRVRTEAFF.

This clone has only one observation. The chain uses TRBV18 and TRBJ1-4, with TRBD1 identical over 8 bases. The V segment lost 6 bases and the J segment 1 base; nucleotides outside the gene matches: 4. The CDR3 has 15 amino acids. Looked up from germline, CDR1 is KGHSH and CDR2 is LQKENI. The CDR3 nucleotides read TGTGCCAGCTCGGCGACAGGGGTAACTAATGAAAAACTGTTTTTT. This sequence encodes CASSATGVTNEKLFF.

The chain employs TRBV14 and TRBJ2-2, with D tentatively TRBD2 (5 bases). Germline CDR1 reads SGHDN; CDR2 reads FVKESK. V lost 2 bases and J 6 bases, leaving 10 bases between the germline ends. The CDR3 has 14 residues. The CDR3: CASSQWEFSGELFF. The CDR3 DNA follows: TGTGCCAGCAGCCAATGGGAGTTTTCCGGGGAGCTGTTTTTT.

The V and J genes are TRBV5-4 and TRBJ1-4; possibly TRBD1 for D (5 bases). The V end was cut by 3 bases, the J end by 2 bases, with 14 bases between. CDR1 SGHNT and CDR2 YYREEE come from the germline V gene (reference sequence). The CDR3 consists of 16 residues. The CDR3 sequence is CASSSGGPATNEKLFF. The CDR3 nucleotides read TGTGCCAGCAGCTCGGGGGGACCAGCCACTAATGAAAAACTGTTTTTT.

This chain joins TRBV13 and TRBJ1-3; 9 bases match TRBD1. Germline lookup yields CDR1 PRHDT and CDR2 FYEKMQ (reference sequence). This CDR3 contains 19 residues. V shed 5 bases and J 0 bases; nucleotides not matched to a gene: 14. This CDR3 is CASSPERTGALNSGNTIYF. The CDR3 DNA follows: TGTGCCAGCAGCCCGGAAAGGACAGGGGCTCTTAACTCTGGAAACACCATATATTTT.

This sequence joins TRBV4-1 and TRBJ2-3, with 11 bases lining up with TRBD2. Germline CDR1 is MGHRA and CDR2 is YSYEKL. This CDR3 has 13 amino acids. J lost 6 bases, V lost 7 bases, and 3 bases had no gene match. The CDR3, as DNA: TGCGCCAGCACTAGCGGGGGGCGGGATACGCAGTATTTT. Protein product: CASTSGGRDTQYF.

The V and J genes are TRBV7-3 and TRBJ1-1; TRBD1 matches at 8 bases. CDR1 and CDR2 (germline): SGHTA, FQGTGA. With V trimmed by 2 bases and J by 5 bases, 16 bases remained unmatched. The CDR3 consists of 18 residues. The CDR3 loop reads CASSLSPIGQGGRTEAFF. CDR3 DNA: TGTGCCAGCAGCTTATCCCCCATTGGACAGGGAGGGAGGACTGAAGCTTTCTTT.

The chain joins TRBV7-2 to TRBJ1-2; D gene ambiguous. Germline-derived CDR1 and CDR2 are SGHTA and FQGNSA. Trimming took 0 bases from V and 8 from J, leaving 16 bases between them. The CDR3 sequence is 15 residues long. CDR3 in amino acids: CASSLASGSRRGYTF. The CDR3 nucleotides read TGTGCCAGCAGCTTAGCATCGGGGAGTCGAAGAGGCTACACCTTC.

The rearrangement uses TRBV5-6 and TRBJ2-6; weak D call: TRBD2 (6 bases). CDR1 and CDR2 (germline): SGHDT, YYEEEE. This CDR3 region has 15 residues. Trimming took off 4 bases at V and 1 base at J, with 9 bases between the two ends. This CDR3 is CASSHGGSGANVLTF. In DNA, the CDR3 is TGTGCCAGCAGCCACGGGGGATCTGGGGCCAACGTCCTGACTTTC.

This chain links TRBV10-3 with TRBJ1-1, with no clear D. Germline V gene sequence: CDR1 ENHRY, CDR2 SYGVKD. CDR3 size: 11 residues. Trimming shortened V by 6 bases and J by 9 bases, and 11 bases separated the two germline ends. The CDR3 DNA sequence: TGTGCCATCAGATCCGGGGATAAAGCTTTCTTT. Translated: CAIRSGDKAFF.

V gene TRBV2 combines with J gene TRBJ2-5; 11 nucleotides align to TRBD2. CDR3 length equals 13 residues. From germline, CDR1 is SNHLY and CDR2 FYNNEI. Trimming removed 6 bases from V and 3 bases from J; junction bases left unmatched: 0. CDR3 region: CASRTSGKETQYF. In DNA form, the CDR3 reads TGTGCCAGCAGGACTAGCGGGAAAGAGACCCAGTACTTC.

The CDR3 DNA reads TGCGCCAGCAGAAGTCCAGACCAAGAGACCCAGTACTTC. Its translation is CASRSPDQETQYF. The J gene is TRBJ2-5, the V gene TRBV5-1; D is unclear. CDR1 and CDR2 (germline): SGHRS, YFSETQ. Trimming cost V 5 bases and J 0 bases, with 8 bases left between them. The CDR3 totals 13 residues.

The genes are TRBV11-2 and TRBJ1-2; possibly TRBD1 for D (6 bases). The ends were cut back, 1 base at V and 3 bases at J, with 12 bases in the middle. In germline, CDR1 is SGHAT, CDR2 FQNNGV. This CDR3 comprises 15 residues. CDR3 coding DNA: TGTGCCAGCAGCTTAGTTCATGCAGGGGACTATGGCTACACCTTC. Its protein product is CASSLVHAGDYGYTF.

V and J are TRBV5-1 and TRBJ2-3; D may be TRBD1 (5 bases). The V gene's germline CDR1 is SGHRS and CDR2 YFSETQ. Trimming cost V 4 bases and J 2 bases, with 8 bases left between them. The CDR3 is made up of 13 amino acids. In nucleotides, the CDR3 is TGCGCCAGCAGCCAGGGTATCACAGATACGCAGTATTTT. It is translated as CASSQGITDTQYF.

The chain is built from TRBV5-6 and TRBJ1-1; no firm D call. Germline V gene sequence: CDR1 SGHDT, CDR2 YYEEEE. This CDR3 is built from 14 residues. Trimming shortened V by 1 base and J by 4 bases, and 11 bases separated the two germline ends. CDR3 nucleotides: TGTGCCAGCAGCTTGATCGAGTCTACCACTGAAGCTTTCTTT. Translation gives CASSLIESTTEAFF.

This chain links TRBV5-1 with TRBJ1-2; D perhaps matches TRBD1 (6 bases). The CDR3 loop spans 13 amino acids. The germline V gene encodes CDR1 SGHRS and CDR2 YFSETQ. V was trimmed by 7 bases and J by 2 bases, leaving 12 bases between them. The CDR3 sequence: CASGPGENYGYTF. The CDR3, as DNA: TGCGCCAGCGGGCCAGGGGAGAACTATGGCTACACCTTC.

CDR3 coding DNA: TGTGCCAGCAGCTTAAGCAGGGAGGACAAGCATGGCTACACCTTC. Amino acids: CASSLSREDKHGYTF. The chain employs TRBV7-3 and TRBJ1-2; D is possibly TRBD1 (5 bases). This CDR3 comprises 15 residues. CDR1 SGHTA and CDR2 FQGTGA come from the germline V gene. Trimming left V 1 base short and J 6 bases short, with 15 bases between.

The chain combines TRBV13 with TRBJ2-2, with TRBD1 matching over 8 bases. CDR1 PRHDT and CDR2 FYEKMQ come from the germline V gene (reference sequence). After removal of 5 bases from V and 0 bases from J, the junction contained 8 bases not matched to a gene. This CDR3 contains 17 residues. CDR3 sequence: CASSPPGTGANTGELFF. Here the CDR3 DNA reads TGTGCCAGCAGCCCTCCCGGGACAGGAGCGAACACCGGGGAGCTGTTTTTT.

This clone appeared a few times. This chain connects TRBV5-1 to TRBJ2-2, with TRBD2 as a possible D gene (6 bases). CDR1 is SGHRS and CDR2 is YFSETQ in the germline V gene. CDR3 length: 13 residues. V was shortened by 6 bases and J by 6 bases, with 12 bases between the two germline ends. The CDR3 loop is CASTQPGAGELFF. As DNA, the CDR3 is TGCGCCAGCACCCAACCGGGGGCCGGGGAGCTGTTTTTT.

CDR3 in amino acids: CASSIQPRGQFF. The CDR3 DNA reads as TGTGCCAGTAGTATTCAACCGCGTGGGCAGTTCTTC. The chain uses TRBV19 and TRBJ2-1, with no clear D. Trimming cost V 3 bases and J 12 bases, with 12 bases left between them. CDR1 and CDR2 from the germline V gene are LNHDA and SQIVND (reference sequence). CDR3 length: 12 residues.

V usage is TRBV5-4 and J usage is TRBJ2-5; TRBD2 might be the D (7 bases). V was cut by 4 bases and J by 7 bases, with 20 bases left in between. The CDR3 has 15 residues. Per the germline V gene, CDR1 is SGHNT and CDR2 is YYREEE (reference sequence). The CDR3, as DNA: TGTGCCAGCAGCGGCGGGGCGGGGGCGATAGCGACCCAGTACTTC. It specifies CASSGGAGAIATQYF.

The rearrangement joins TRBV27 to TRBJ1-5; TRBD1 agrees at 7 bases. With V trimmed by 9 bases and J by 1 base, 6 bases remained unmatched. This CDR3 has 14 amino acids. The germline CDR1 and CDR2 sequences are MNHEY and SMNVEV (reference sequence). The CDR3 spells CASRKDRSNQPQHF. The CDR3 nucleotides are TGTGCCAGTAGAAAGGACAGGAGCAATCAGCCCCAGCATTTT.

This chain connects TRBV15 to TRBJ1-2; D is ambiguous. V was pared by 0 bases and J by 4 bases, with 12 bases between. The CDR3 runs to 15 residues. The germline V gene encodes CDR1 LNHNV and CDR2 YYDKDF (reference sequence). The CDR3 nucleotides read TGTGCCACCAGCAGAGACTACGGGGAAAGCTATGGCTACACCTTC. The encoded protein is CATSRDYGESYGYTF.

V is TRBV18 and J is TRBJ1-1; D not resolved. The germline V and J ends were trimmed by 6 bases and 1 base, with 12 bases remaining between them. The CDR3 extends over 14 amino acids. The germline CDR1 and CDR2 sequences are KGHSH and LQKENI. Here the CDR3 reads CASSLGAGNTEAFF. The CDR3 bases are TGTGCCAGCTCCCTGGGCGCTGGGAACACTGAAGCTTTCTTT.